The subject of this entry is one T cell receptor (beta chain). Its antigen is undetermined. The data are from a study of cytomegalovirus exposure and HLA in healthy donors. Study context: Among around 170 million T cells, an earlier analysis found around 100 million unique TCR beta sequences.

The germline gives CDR1 SGDLS, CDR2 YYNGEE. V was shortened by 0 bases and J by 7 bases, with 14 bases between the two germline ends. The CDR3 is made up of 14 amino acids. The study, taken as a whole, reports: For most TCR beta V segments, an earlier analysis put the productive rate at about 90% or about 30% of the time.

Vbeta (60) and Jbeta (13) primers were used in the PCR. Assay used: immunoSEQ multiplex PCR; TCRdb lists only in-frame clones, some missing. The sample lists 210,000 or so clones, roughly 85% occurring once. The V and J genes are TRBV9 and TRBJ2-7; D ambiguous. Sequenced input: PBMCs. The TCR was taken from a young man in good health and CMV-seronegative. CDR3 loop: CASSVGPTPGEQYF. DNA of the CDR3: TGTGCCAGCAGCGTAGGACCGACACCTGGGGAGCAGTACTTC.